A single sample gave rise to the 24 T cell receptor beta chains below, sequenced in a study of cytomegalovirus exposure and HLA in healthy donors. Amplification used 60 Vbeta primers and 13 Jbeta primers. Generated by immunoSEQ multiplex PCR, the TCRdb table keeps only in-frame clones and is missing some. The profile covers 85,000 to 90,000 clones, with about 85% appearing a single time and 7% to 8.5% taken by the ten largest. The specimen was PBMCs. These receptors came from a man aged 40-50 years in good health and CMV-seropositive.

The genes are TRBV6-1 and TRBJ2-5; TRBD2 agrees at 11 bases. V trimming: 4 bases; J trimming: 5 bases; junction bases outside the gene matches: 3. CDR3 length equals 14 residues. CDR1 is MNHNS, CDR2 SASEGT, per germline. The CDR3 region has the DNA TGTGCCAGCAGTGCCCTAGCGGGGGGCGAGACCCAGTACTTC. It yields the protein CASSALAGGETQYF.

V is TRBV5-5 and J is TRBJ2-7; no clear D gene. The CDR3 sequence is 11 residues long. Germline V gene sequence: CDR1 SGHKS, CDR2 YYEKEE (reference sequence). The V and J ends lost 4 bases and 4 bases respectively, with 6 bases between them. CDR3 protein: CASSLTYEQYF. As DNA, the CDR3 is TGTGCCAGCAGCCTGACTTACGAGCAGTACTTC.

J is TRBJ2-5 and V is TRBV7-9; maybe TRBD2 (7 bases). CDR1 and CDR2 (germline): SEHNR, FQNEAQ (reference sequence). This CDR3 contains 14 residues. Trimming cost V 8 bases and J 5 bases, with 18 bases left between them. This chain's CDR3 is CASGGAGSAETQYF. DNA for the CDR3: TGTGCCAGCGGGGGGGCAGGGTCGGCCGAGACCCAGTACTTC.

The V call is TRBV6-6, the J call TRBJ2-3, with 13 bases identical to TRBD2. Germline assignment: CDR1 MNHNY and CDR2 SVGAGI (reference sequence). This CDR3 contains 15 residues. The junction had 6 bases not matched to a gene; V was cut back by 6 bases and J by 6 bases. CDR3 in DNA: TGTGCCAGCAGGAGACTAGCGGGGGGAGGTGATACGCAGTATTTT. This gives the protein CASRRLAGGGDTQYF.

The chain recombines TRBV13 with TRBJ2-2, with D perhaps matching TRBD2 (5 bases). The CDR3 runs to 16 residues. V was clipped by 4 bases and J by 0 bases, with 12 bases between them. CDR1 and CDR2 (germline): PRHDT, FYEKMQ (reference sequence). This CDR3 reads CASSSRGAANTGELFF. CDR3 nucleotide sequence: TGTGCCAGCAGCTCCCGGGGAGCCGCGAACACCGGGGAGCTGTTTTTT.

The V gene is TRBV2, the J gene TRBJ2-7, with 10 bases identical to TRBD1. This CDR3 is 15 amino acids long. V lost 4 bases and J lost 2; bases outside the gene matches: 5. CDR1 and CDR2 from the germline V gene are SNHLY and FYNNEI. The CDR3 spells CASSVGTGVAYEQYF. The CDR3 region has the DNA TGTGCCAGCAGTGTAGGGACAGGGGTAGCCTACGAGCAGTACTTC.

This chain connects TRBV14 to TRBJ2-3, with 14 nucleotides matching TRBD2. Germline-derived CDR1 and CDR2 are SGHDN and FVKESK. V was clipped by 5 bases and J by 6 bases; unmatched bases: 7. The CDR3 runs 16 residues. The CDR3 loop is CASSARLAGGRDTQYF. The CDR3 DNA reads TGTGCCAGCAGCGCGAGACTAGCGGGGGGGCGTGATACGCAGTATTTT. Using reference TRBV14 and TRBJ2-3 for the parts outside the CDR3, the full variable domain is EAGVTQFPSHSVIEKGQTVTLRCDPISGHDNLYWYRRVMGKEIKFLLHFVKESKQDESGMPNNRFLAERTGGTYSTLKVQPAELEDSGVYFCASSARLAGGRDTQYFGPGTRLTVL.

The rearrangement links TRBV6-1 to TRBJ1-5, with D unresolved. In germline, CDR1 is MNHNS, CDR2 SASEGT. Deletions cut 3 bases from V and 0 bases from J, with 18 bases between. The CDR3 is made up of 18 amino acids. The CDR3, as DNA: TGTGCCAGCAGTGAGAGAGGCTGGCCATCCTATAGCAATCAGCCCCAGCATTTT. This gives the protein CASSERGWPSYSNQPQHF.

This clone was found once. The V call is TRBV6-1, the J call TRBJ2-7; D is undetermined. Germline CDR1 and CDR2: MNHNS and SASEGT. The V end lost 7 bases, the J end lost 0 bases, and 16 bases lay between the germline ends. The CDR3 is 15 amino acids. CDR3 region: CASIRNSPSSYEQYF. The CDR3 DNA reads TGTGCCAGCATTAGGAACAGCCCGAGCTCCTACGAGCAGTACTTC.

V is TRBV6-1 and J is TRBJ1-2; 7 bases agree with TRBD1. J gave up 3 bases and V 6 bases, and 7 bases lay outside the gene matches. From germline, CDR1 is MNHNS and CDR2 SASEGT. This CDR3 has 14 residues. The CDR3 bases are TGTGCCAGCAGGGAGGGGGCGCCTGACTATGGCTACACCTTC. Translation gives CASREGAPDYGYTF.

V gene TRBV18 combines with J gene TRBJ2-2; D is possibly TRBD2 (5 bases). V was shortened by 2 bases and J by 4 bases, with 11 bases between the two germline ends. The CDR3 sequence is 15 residues long. The germline gives CDR1 KGHSH, CDR2 LQKENI. CDR3 sequence (DNA): TGTGCCAGCTCACCAGAGGGCTACGGCACCGGGGAGCTGTTTTTT. It encodes CASSPEGYGTGELFF. The full variable domain, its missing parts supplied by reference TRBV18 and TRBJ2-2, is NAGVMQNPRHLVRRRGQEARLRCSPMKGHSHVYWYRQLPEEGLKFMVYLQKENIIDESGMPKERFSAEFPKEGPSILRIQQVVRGDSAAYFCASSPEGYGTGELFFGEGSRLTVL.

This clone showed up just once. The V and J genes are TRBV20-1 and TRBJ2-3; D ambiguous. V was pared by 7 bases and J by 4 bases, with 6 bases between. The germline V gene encodes CDR1 DFQATT and CDR2 SNEGSKA (reference sequence). This CDR3 contains 10 residues. This CDR3 reads CSVGADTQYF. In DNA, the CDR3 is TGCAGTGTAGGAGCAGATACGCAGTATTTT.

The chain has TRBV5-8 and TRBJ1-1; D gene ambiguous. The CDR3 contains 13 residues. The germline CDR1 and CDR2 sequences are SGHTS and YDEGEE. V was trimmed by 4 bases and J by 6 bases, leaving 13 bases between them. The CDR3 protein is CASSKLFGAEAFF. The CDR3 nucleotides read TGTGCCAGCAGCAAACTCTTCGGGGCTGAAGCTTTCTTT.

The sample holds a few counts of this clone. Compared with germline, one end of the junction differs, possibly owing to a read error. This chain uses TRBV7-8 with TRBJ2-7; 9 nucleotides match TRBD2. The CDR3 is made up of 14 amino acids. Germline lookup yields CDR1 SGHVS and CDR2 FQNEAQ. CDR3: CASSLAGSLHEQYF. CDR3 sequence (DNA): TGTGCAAGCAGTCTAGCGGGAAGTCTCCACGAGCAGTACTTC.

V and J are TRBV7-2 and TRBJ2-7, with 8 bases lining up with TRBD2. The CDR3 runs to 15 residues. The germline CDR1 and CDR2 sequences are SGHTA and FQGNSA. J gave up 2 bases and V 0 bases, and 3 bases lay outside the gene matches. The CDR3 here is CASSLATGGPYEQYF. CDR3 in DNA: TGTGCCAGCAGCTTAGCGACGGGAGGGCCCTACGAGCAGTACTTC.

This chain connects TRBV5-6 to TRBJ2-6; 9 bases map to TRBD1. Germline trimming cut 1 base from V and 1 base from J; bases unmatched to any gene: 9. This CDR3 contains 19 residues. The germline V gene encodes CDR1 SGHDT and CDR2 YYEEEE. CDR3 amino acids: CASSLLSGTGSSGANVLTF. The CDR3 coding sequence is TGTGCCAGCAGCTTGCTTTCCGGGACAGGGTCATCTGGGGCCAACGTCCTGACTTTC.

This rearrangement joins TRBV23-1 to TRBJ1-3; 8 positions agree with TRBD1. TRBV23-1 is an ORF, with its function uncertain. This CDR3 region has 21 residues. Unmatched junction bases numbered 22, after V lost 6 bases and J lost 0 bases. The CDR3 sequence is CASSRTPGQVITSTSGNTIYF. The CDR3 region has the DNA TGCGCCAGCAGCCGTACCCCGGGACAGGTCATTACCTCTACCTCTGGAAACACCATATATTTT.

The rearrangement links TRBV5-1 to TRBJ1-6; D possibly corresponds to TRBD1 (6 bases). In germline, CDR1 is SGHRS, CDR2 YFSETQ. The CDR3 sequence is 13 residues long. V was cut by 0 bases and J by 9 bases, with 7 bases left in between. The CDR3 coding sequence is TGCGCCAGCAGCTTGGAGGGGGTTTCACCCCTCCACTTT. Protein product: CASSLEGVSPLHF.

Note on this clone: This same CDR3 is encoded by further DNA sequences in the sample. The chain couples TRBV5-6 to TRBJ2-5, with D maybe TRBD2 (5 bases). V gave up 4 bases and J gave up 2 bases, with 9 bases separating them. The CDR3 sequence is 13 residues long. Germline lookup yields CDR1 SGHDT and CDR2 YYEEEE. CDR3 residues: CASSPVAQETQYF. The CDR3 nucleotides are TGTGCCAGCAGCCCCGTAGCGCAAGAGACCCAGTACTTC.

V usage is TRBV7-6 and J usage is TRBJ1-3; D is perhaps TRBD1 (5 bases). Trimming cost V 11 bases and J 8 bases, with 19 bases left between them. Looked up from germline, CDR1 is SGHVS and CDR2 is FNYEAQ. This CDR3 is built from 13 residues. In DNA, the CDR3 is TGTGCCTATGGGGTAGGGGATGGGTACACCATATATTTT. Translating gives CAYGVGDGYTIYF.

V gene TRBV4-1 combines with J gene TRBJ2-7; D is uncertain. The ends were cut back, 0 bases at V and 3 bases at J, with 12 bases in the middle. Germline V gene sequence: CDR1 MGHRA, CDR2 YSYEKL. The CDR3 totals 15 residues. The CDR3 here is CASSQEPRRVYEQYF. In nucleotides, the CDR3 is TGCGCCAGCAGCCAAGAGCCGCGAAGAGTCTACGAGCAGTACTTC.

J is TRBJ2-1 and V is TRBV18; D is uncertain. The V and J ends lost 2 bases and 6 bases respectively, with 8 bases between them. CDR1 and CDR2 (germline): KGHSH, LQKENI. This CDR3 spans 13 amino acids. CDR3 amino acids: CASSPNPSNEQFF. The CDR3, as DNA: TGTGCCAGCTCACCAAATCCCAGCAATGAGCAGTTCTTC.

Only a few counts were recorded for this clone. The V gene is TRBV9, the J gene TRBJ2-7, with TRBD1 matching over 7 bases. Germline V gives CDR1 SGDLS, CDR2 YYNGEE. The junction had 10 bases not matched to a gene; V was cut back by 5 bases and J by 2 bases. The CDR3 has 15 residues. The CDR3 is CASRIGGVGTYEQYF. For the CDR3, the DNA is TGTGCCAGCAGAATAGGGGGCGTTGGAACCTACGAGCAGTACTTC.

The chain carries TRBV7-2 and TRBJ2-1; 8 bases align to TRBD2. With V trimmed by 3 bases and J by 6 bases, 16 bases remained unmatched. The CDR3 is 18 amino acids. CDR1 and CDR2 from the germline V gene are SGHTA and FQGNSA. This CDR3 is CASSFGGLAAPLVNEQFF. For the CDR3, the DNA is TGTGCCAGCAGCTTCGGCGGACTAGCTGCGCCTCTAGTCAATGAGCAGTTCTTC.